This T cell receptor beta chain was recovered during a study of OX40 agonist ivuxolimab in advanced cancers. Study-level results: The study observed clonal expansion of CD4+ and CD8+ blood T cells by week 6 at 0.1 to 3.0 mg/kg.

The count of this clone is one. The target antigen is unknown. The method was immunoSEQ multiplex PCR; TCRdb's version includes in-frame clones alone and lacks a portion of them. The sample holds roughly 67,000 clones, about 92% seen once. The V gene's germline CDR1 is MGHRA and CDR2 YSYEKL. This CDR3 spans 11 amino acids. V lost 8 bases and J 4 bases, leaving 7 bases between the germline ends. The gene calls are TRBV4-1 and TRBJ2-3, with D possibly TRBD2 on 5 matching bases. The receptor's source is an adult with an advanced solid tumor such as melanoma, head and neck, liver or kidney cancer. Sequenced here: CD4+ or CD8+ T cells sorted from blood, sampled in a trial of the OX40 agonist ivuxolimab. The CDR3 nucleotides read TGCGCCAGCGGCGGGCCAGATACGCAGTATTTT. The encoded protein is CASGGPDTQYF.